This T cell receptor (beta chain) emerged from a study of OX40 agonist ivuxolimab in advanced cancers. Study details: Patients treated during dose escalation were battling hepatocellular carcinoma, melanoma, renal cell or head and neck cancer.

Only in-frame clones appear in the TCRdb table, and some are missing; sequencing was by immunoSEQ multiplex PCR. The table has about 120,000 clones, around 87% seen once. In germline, CDR1 is SGDLS, CDR2 YYNGEE. The V end was cut by 0 bases, the J end by 2 bases, with 9 bases between. There are 15 residues in the CDR3. The J gene is TRBJ1-3, the V gene TRBV9; no clear D. Material: CD4+ or CD8+ T cells sorted from blood, obtained in a trial of the OX40 agonist ivuxolimab. This receptor was identified in an adult with an advanced solid tumor such as melanoma, head and neck, liver or kidney cancer. In DNA, the CDR3 is TGTGCCAGCAGCGTAGGGTCGCTAGCTGGAAACACCATATATTTT. Translating it yields CASSVGSLAGNTIYF.